One and the same sample provided the 12 T cell receptor beta chains below, sequenced in a study of blood T cell repertoires in COVID-19. Sequencing was performed with immunoSEQ multiplex PCR; in TCRdb, only in-frame clones are kept and a portion is missing. The table includes about 210,000 clones, 82% detected once. The sequencing sample was made of peripheral blood. The receptors originated from a woman between 65 and 79 years old with COVID-19, enrolled during active disease.

The chain joins TRBV3-1 (or the pseudogene TRBV3-2) to TRBJ2-1, with TRBD2 matching over 9 bases. There are 16 residues in the CDR3. V gave up 2 bases and J gave up 8 bases; unmatched junction bases: 10. CDR1 and CDR2 from the germline V gene are LGHDT and YNNKEL (reference sequence). The CDR3 DNA reads TGTGCCAGCAGCCAATATATTGAGACTAGCGGCGATGAGCAGTTCTTC. Protein sequence: CASSQYIETSGDEQFF.

This chain links TRBV10-3 with TRBJ1-2; D possibly corresponds to TRBD1 (5 bases). The V end lost 8 bases, the J end lost 4 bases, and 14 bases lay between the germline ends. The CDR3 extends over 13 amino acids. Germline V gives CDR1 ENHRY, CDR2 SYGVKD. The CDR3 loop is CAIGGDGVYGYTF. The CDR3 DNA reads TGTGCCATCGGGGGGGACGGAGTCTATGGCTACACCTTC.

The gene calls are TRBV19 and TRBJ1-4, with 7 bases identical to TRBD1. V lost 7 bases and J lost 5; bases outside the gene matches: 7. CDR1 and CDR2 from the germline V gene are LNHDA and SQIVND (reference sequence). CDR3 length: 14 amino acids. The CDR3 loop reads CASTKDRRNEKLFF. In nucleotides, the CDR3 is TGTGCCAGTACCAAGGACAGGAGGAATGAAAAACTGTTTTTT.

The V and J genes are TRBV28 and TRBJ2-1, with TRBD1 matching 9 bases. The germline CDR1 and CDR2 sequences are MDHEN and SYDVKM. V shed 7 bases, J shed 8 bases, and the junction held 12 bases outside the gene matches. The CDR3 is made up of 15 amino acids. CDR3 nucleotide sequence: TGTGCCAGCACACGCCGGGACAGGGCTTGGGATGAGCAGTTCTTC. Translation: CASTRRDRAWDEQFF.

The chain carries TRBV28 and TRBJ1-4; D is possibly TRBD1 (6 bases). V was trimmed by 4 bases and J by 8 bases, leaving 14 bases between them. The CDR3 runs 14 residues. The germline V gene has CDR1 MDHEN and CDR2 SYDVKM. The chain's CDR3 is CASSSAGAGEKLFF. CDR3 DNA sequence: TGTGCCAGCAGTTCAGCAGGGGCGGGCGAAAAACTGTTTTTT. Supplemented by reference TRBV28 and TRBJ1-4, the full variable domain reads DVKVTQSSRYLVKRTGEKVFLECVQDMDHENMFWYRQDPGLGLRLIYFSYDVKMKEKGDIPEGYSVSREKKERFSLILESASTNQTSMYLCASSSAGAGEKLFFGSGTQLSVL.

The rearrangement links TRBV18 to TRBJ2-7, with 10 bases fitting TRBD1. The CDR3 runs 15 residues. V shed 6 bases, J shed 4 bases, and the junction held 9 bases outside the gene matches. Per the germline V gene, CDR1 is KGHSH and CDR2 is LQKENI. In DNA form, the CDR3 reads TGTGCCAGCTCGACCACGAGACAGGGGGCTTACGAGCAGTACTTC. Its protein is CASSTTRQGAYEQYF.

V and J are TRBV6-5 and TRBJ2-7, with D possibly TRBD1 on 6 matching bases. This CDR3 spans 13 amino acids. From germline, CDR1 is MNHEY and CDR2 SVGAGI. Trimming stripped 2 bases from V and 1 base from J, with 6 bases between. As DNA, the CDR3 is TGTGCCAGCAGTTACAGGGGGTCCTACGAGCAGTACTTC. It is translated as CASSYRGSYEQYF.

This clone came up once. V and J are TRBV6-5 and TRBJ1-5; 8 nucleotides align to TRBD1. V lost 0 bases and J lost 7; bases outside the gene matches: 5. Germline V gene sequence: CDR1 MNHEY, CDR2 SVGAGI. This CDR3 spans 15 amino acids. The CDR3 coding sequence is TGTGCCAGCAGTTACTCGCAGGGGGCTTCGCAGCCCCAGCATTTT. Encoded protein: CASSYSQGASQPQHF.

The chain uses TRBV28 and TRBJ1-2; 9 bases agree with TRBD1. Germline lookup yields CDR1 MDHEN and CDR2 SYDVKM. The CDR3 consists of 15 residues. Trimming removed 2 bases from V and 3 bases from J; junction bases left unmatched: 4. The CDR3 sequence: CASSLLTGGDYGYTF. The CDR3 DNA sequence: TGTGCCAGCAGTTTACTAACAGGGGGCGACTATGGCTACACCTTC.

The DNA of the CDR3 is TGTGCCAGCAGCTTCACAGGGGAGTACGAGCAGTACTTC. Translating gives CASSFTGEYEQYF. V and J are TRBV7-2 and TRBJ2-7; 7 nucleotides agree with TRBD1. Germline CDR1 is SGHTA and CDR2 is FQGNSA. The J segment lost 4 bases and the V segment lost 3 bases, leaving 3 bases of the junction unmatched. The CDR3 contains 13 residues.

The chain links TRBV14 to TRBJ1-5; D is unclear. The germline V gene encodes CDR1 SGHDN and CDR2 FVKESK. This CDR3 is 14 amino acids long. The V end was cut by 0 bases, the J end by 7 bases, with 10 bases between. The CDR3 nucleotides are TGTGCCAGCAGCCAAGATCTACCGAGGCAGCCCCAGCATTTT. Encoded protein: CASSQDLPRQPQHF.

V and J are TRBV10-3 and TRBJ2-3; the match to TRBD1 covers 8 bases. With 6 bases clipped from V and 2 bases from J, the junction kept 7 bases outside the gene matches. The germline gives CDR1 ENHRY, CDR2 SYGVKD. The length of the CDR3 is 15 residues. The CDR3 coding sequence is TGTGCCATCAGCCCTGACAGGGGCTTCACAGATACGCAGTATTTT. It translates to CAISPDRGFTDTQYF.